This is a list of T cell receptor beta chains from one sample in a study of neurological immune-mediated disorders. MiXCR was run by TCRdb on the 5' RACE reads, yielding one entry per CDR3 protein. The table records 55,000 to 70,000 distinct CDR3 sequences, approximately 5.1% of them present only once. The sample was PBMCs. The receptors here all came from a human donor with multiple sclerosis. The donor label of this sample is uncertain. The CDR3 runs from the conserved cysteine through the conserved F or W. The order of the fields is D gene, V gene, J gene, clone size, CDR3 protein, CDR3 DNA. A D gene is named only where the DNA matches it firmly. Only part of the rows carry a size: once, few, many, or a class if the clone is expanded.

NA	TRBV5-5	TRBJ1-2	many	CASSLFTNYGYTF	TGTGCCAGCAGCTTGTTCACTAACTATGGCTACACCTTC
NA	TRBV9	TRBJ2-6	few	CASSFPPGANVLTF	TGTGCCAGCAGCTTCCCTCCTGGGGCCAACGTCCTGACTTTC
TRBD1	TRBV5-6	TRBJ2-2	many	CASSSNGGTGGYWTGELFF	TGTGCCAGCAGCTCGAACGGTGGGACAGGGGGCTATTGGACCGGGGAGCTGTTTTTT
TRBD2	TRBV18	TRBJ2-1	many	CASSPPGLAGVHNEQFF	TGTGCCAGCTCACCACCGGGACTAGCGGGGGTCCACAATGAGCAGTTCTTC
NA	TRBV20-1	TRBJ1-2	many	CSARDKSVNYGYTF	TGCAGTGCTAGAGATAAATCGGTTAACTATGGCTACACCTTC
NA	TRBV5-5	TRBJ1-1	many	CASSSEGASNTEAFF	TGTGCCAGCAGCTCGGAGGGTGCTAGCAACACTGAAGCTTTCTTT
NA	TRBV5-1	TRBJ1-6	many	CASSLELGGEYSPLHF	TGCGCCAGCAGCTTGGAGTTGGGGGGAGAGTACTCACCCCTCCACTTT
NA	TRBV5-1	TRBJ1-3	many	CASSLAGQGTGNTIYF	TGCGCCAGCAGCTTGGCCGGGCAGGGGACCGGAAACACCATATATTTT
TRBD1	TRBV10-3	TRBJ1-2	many	CAISDLQGAHGYTF	TGTGCCATCAGTGACTTACAGGGGGCGCATGGCTACACCTTC
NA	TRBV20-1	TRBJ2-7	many	CSARDPNSAYEQYF	TGCAGTGCTAGAGACCCAAACAGCGCCTACGAGCAGTACTTC
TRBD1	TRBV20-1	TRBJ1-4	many	CSAQTGDFNEKLFF	TGCAGTGCTCAGACAGGGGACTTTAATGAAAAACTGTTTTTT
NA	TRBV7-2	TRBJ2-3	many	CASGTKASTDTQYF	TGTGCCAGCGGGACCAAGGCTAGCACAGATACGCAGTATTTT
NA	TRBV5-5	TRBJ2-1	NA	CASSLGGEQFF	TGTGCCAGCAGCTTGGGAGGGGAGCAGTTCTTC
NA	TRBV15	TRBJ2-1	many	CATSRGGVRAPGDEQFF	TGTGCCACCAGCAGAGGGGGCGTACGGGCCCCCGGGGATGAGCAGTTCTTC
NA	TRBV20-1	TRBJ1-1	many	CSARPDMNTEAFF	TGCAGTGCTAGACCCGACATGAACACTGAAGCTTTCTTT
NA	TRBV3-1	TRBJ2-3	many	CASSQDPATDTQYF	TGTGCCAGCAGCCAAGATCCAGCCACAGATACGCAGTATTTT
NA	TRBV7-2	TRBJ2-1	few	CASSSNWGSEQFF	TGTGCCAGCAGCAGCAATTGGGGGTCTGAGCAGTTCTTC
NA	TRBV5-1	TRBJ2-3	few	CASSFETSSSDTQYF	TGCGCCAGCAGCTTCGAGACTAGTTCGTCAGATACGCAGTATTTT
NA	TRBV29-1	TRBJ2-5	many	CSVEEWVQETQYF	TGCAGCGTTGAAGAGTGGGTTCAAGAGACCCAGTACTTC
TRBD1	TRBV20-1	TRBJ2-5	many	CSARLIGTGDQETQYF	TGCAGTGCTCGGCTTATCGGGACAGGGGACCAAGAGACCCAGTACTTC
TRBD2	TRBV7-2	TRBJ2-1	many	CASSFGLAGGASSYNEQFF	TGTGCCAGCAGCTTTGGACTAGCGGGGGGCGCAAGCTCCTACAATGAGCAGTTCTTC
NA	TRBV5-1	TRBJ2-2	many	CASSRGSGAPTGELFF	TGCGCCAGCAGCCGGGGGTCGGGGGCGCCGACCGGGGAGCTGTTTTTT
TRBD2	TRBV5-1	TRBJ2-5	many	CASSFSGTREETQYF	TGCGCCAGCAGCTTCAGCGGGACTAGAGAAGAGACCCAGTACTTC
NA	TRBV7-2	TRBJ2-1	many	CASRWAGEQFF	TGTGCCAGTCGATGGGCGGGTGAGCAGTTCTTC
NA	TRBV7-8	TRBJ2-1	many	CASSSNGEQFF	TGTGCCAGCAGCTCTAACGGCGAGCAGTTCTTC
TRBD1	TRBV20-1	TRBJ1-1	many	CSATRGTDEAFF	TGCAGTGCAACCCGGGGGACAGATGAAGCTTTCTTT
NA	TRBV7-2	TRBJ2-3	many	CASTIMGGYVDTQYF	TGTGCCAGCACCATAATGGGGGGCTACGTAGATACGCAGTATTTT
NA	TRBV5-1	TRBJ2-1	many	CASSKGGGADEQFF	TGCGCCAGCAGCAAGGGGGGGGGGGCCGATGAGCAGTTCTTC
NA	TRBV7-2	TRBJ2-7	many	CASSGGGPGLYEQYF	TGTGCCAGCAGCGGAGGGGGACCGGGCCTCTACGAGCAGTACTTC
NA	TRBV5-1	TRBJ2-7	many	CASSSDPQDSLEQYF	TGCGCCAGCAGCTCGGACCCACAGGACTCCCTCGAGCAGTACTTC
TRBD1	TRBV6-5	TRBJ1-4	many	CASSPGTGKEKLFF	TGTGCCAGCAGCCCCGGGACAGGGAAGGAAAAACTGTTTTTT